This T cell receptor (beta chain) was identified during a study of neurological immune-mediated disorders. Points from the study as a whole: HTLV-1-associated myelopathy had the most TCR clonal expansion, while multiple sclerosis had the least, a level that fell below healthy controls.

Losses at the gene ends were 8 bases for V and 4 bases for J; bases not matched to a gene: 10. Per germline, CDR1 WSHSY and CDR2 SAAADI. The CDR3 loop spans 15 amino acids. This clonotype was observed many times. The antigen remains undetermined. The authors produced cDNA by 5'RACE using 10-nucleotide random UMIs. TCRdb reprocessed the 5' RACE reads with MiXCR, giving one entry per CDR3 protein. Of some 70,000 distinct CDR3 sequences in the sample, 3.5% to 5% were seen once. The chain combines TRBV10-2 with TRBJ2-3; 9 bases are a match to TRBD1. The sequenced sample consisted of PBMCs. This TCR was sampled from a man aged 25 to 40 with multiple sclerosis. The CDR3 DNA reads TGCGCCAGCCCTATGGACAGGGGAAGAGCAGATACGCAGTATTTT. Its translation is CASPMDRGRADTQYF.